Below, 18 T cell receptor beta chains from the same sample are listed, as sequenced in a study of CD8+ T cells in alopecia areata. RNA was extracted and reverse transcribed into cDNA as the sequencing template. Only in-frame clones appear in the TCRdb table, and some are missing; sequencing was by immunoSEQ multiplex PCR. This sample has 150,000 or so clones; about 87% occur once, and the top ten carry approximately 15%. Sample: CD8+ T cells sorted from blood, taken at week 0. The origin of the receptors is a human donor with alopecia areata.

The chain combines TRBV9 with TRBJ2-3, with a tentative D call TRBD2 (5 bases). The V and J ends lost 3 bases and 0 bases respectively, with 14 bases between them. The CDR3 is 16 amino acids. Germline CDR1 is SGDLS and CDR2 is YYNGEE. CDR3: CASSAPDLTSTDTQYF. CDR3 bases: TGTGCCAGCAGCGCCCCGGACTTAACTAGCACAGATACGCAGTATTTT.

This chain links TRBV5-1 with TRBJ2-7, with D possibly TRBD2 on 6 matching bases. CDR3 length: 16 residues. Germline CDR1 and CDR2: SGHRS and YFSETQ. The germline V and J ends were trimmed by 1 base and 6 bases, with 20 bases remaining between them. CDR3 coding DNA: TGCGCCAGCAGCTTGAGTCACGGAGGGCCCGCCCGCGAGCAGTACTTC. This translates into CASSLSHGGPAREQYF.

The chain couples TRBV27 to TRBJ2-1; possible D gene TRBD2, 5 bases. CDR1 is MNHEY and CDR2 is SMNVEV in the germline V gene (reference sequence). The CDR3 spans 13 residues. Deletions cut 3 bases from V and 9 bases from J, with 12 bases between. The CDR3 region has the DNA TGTGCCAGCAGTTTCCCCCTGGGGAGTGAGCAGTTCTTC. It codes for CASSFPLGSEQFF.

The J gene is TRBJ2-3, the V gene TRBV6-5; 7 nucleotides line up with TRBD2. CDR3 length: 14 residues. The germline V gene encodes CDR1 MNHEY and CDR2 SVGAGI. The trim removed 6 bases at V and 0 bases at J, leaving 3 bases unmatched. In DNA, the CDR3 is TGTGCCAGCAGCCCCGGGGGGAGCACAGATACGCAGTATTTT. Translated, it gives CASSPGGSTDTQYF.

This chain's CDR3 is CASSGIGEGETQYF. The CDR3 DNA is TGTGCCAGCAGCGGCATAGGGGAGGGAGAGACCCAGTACTTC. This chain uses TRBV9 with TRBJ2-5, with 7 bases that match TRBD2. This CDR3 has 14 amino acids. The germline gives CDR1 SGDLS, CDR2 YYNGEE. V lost 3 bases to trimming and J lost 4 bases; unmatched junction nucleotides: 6.

The rearrangement links TRBV5-6 to TRBJ2-1; tentative D call: TRBD2 (6 bases). Between the trimmed V and J ends, which lost 6 bases and 3 bases, there was a span of 22 bases. The CDR3 has 17 amino acids. From germline, CDR1 is SGHDT and CDR2 YYEEEE. CDR3 bases: TGTGCCAGCACCCAAGGTGGGGGGACGGAAATCTACAATGAGCAGTTCTTC. Encoded protein: CASTQGGGTEIYNEQFF.

V gene TRBV9 combines with J gene TRBJ1-1; no firm D call. The CDR3 is made up of 15 amino acids. Germline lookup yields CDR1 SGDLS and CDR2 YYNGEE. Trimming cost V 7 bases and J 4 bases, with 20 bases left between them. The CDR3: CASLPAGFPGTEAFF. In DNA form, the CDR3 reads TGTGCCAGCCTACCGGCCGGGTTCCCAGGCACTGAAGCTTTCTTT.

This sequence joins TRBV6-5 and TRBJ2-3; 11 nucleotides align to TRBD2. The CDR3 extends over 16 amino acids. V was clipped by 0 bases and J by 2 bases; unmatched bases: 1. Germline CDR1 MNHEY, CDR2 SVGAGI. The CDR3, as DNA: TGTGCCAGCAGTTACTCGACTAGCGGGAACACAGATACGCAGTATTTT. It is translated as CASSYSTSGNTDTQYF.

The chain carries TRBV7-9 and TRBJ2-7; no clear D gene. This CDR3 region has 11 residues. CDR1 SEHNR and CDR2 FQNEAQ come from the germline V gene (reference sequence). V was cut by 5 bases and J by 2 bases, with 4 bases left in between. The CDR3: CASSTAYEQYF. The CDR3 coding sequence is TGTGCCAGCAGCACAGCCTACGAGCAGTACTTC.

The V and J genes are TRBV25-1 and TRBJ1-1; D not certain. The CDR3 is 13 amino acids. Between the trimmed V and J ends, which lost 3 bases and 2 bases, there was a span of 7 bases. Per germline, CDR1 MGHDK and CDR2 SYGVNS. CDR3 bases: TGTGCCAGCAGTGAGCAGGCTAACACTGAAGCTTTCTTT. Translating gives CASSEQANTEAFF.

V usage is TRBV6-1 and J usage is TRBJ2-2; the D is unclear. The V end was cut by 2 bases, the J end by 3 bases, with 13 bases between. Germline V gene sequence: CDR1 MNHNS, CDR2 SASEGT. The CDR3 length is 16 residues. Written as DNA, the CDR3 is TGTGCCAGCAGTGAACCGGGTCTTAGACACACCGGGGAGCTGTTTTTT. Translating gives CASSEPGLRHTGELFF.

The V call is TRBV7-6, the J call TRBJ2-7; 9 bases agree with TRBD2. Germline CDR1 and CDR2: SGHVS and FNYEAQ. CDR3 length: 15 amino acids. V was pared by 3 bases and J by 1 base, with 4 bases of the junction left unmatched. The CDR3 DNA reads as TGTGCCAGCAGCTTGGCTGCGGGAGGGTCCTACGAGCAGTACTTC. It yields the protein CASSLAAGGSYEQYF.

The chain carries TRBV7-8 and TRBJ2-7; 8 bases are a match to TRBD1. Germline V gene lookup returns CDR1 SGHVS and CDR2 FQNEAQ. V lost 0 bases, J lost 1 base, and 11 bases stayed unmatched. CDR3 length: 18 residues. The CDR3 here is CASSLARDGTGGSYEQYF. The CDR3 DNA follows: TGTGCCAGCAGCTTAGCCCGGGATGGTACAGGGGGATCCTACGAGCAGTACTTC. Full variable domain (missing parts from reference TRBV7-8 and TRBJ2-7): GAGVSQSPRYKVAKRGQDVALRCDPISGHVSLFWYQQALGQGPEFLTYFQNEAQLDKSGLPSDRFFAERPEGSVSTLKIQRTQQEDSAVYLCASSLARDGTGGSYEQYFGPGTRLTVT.

This rearrangement joins TRBV5-1 to TRBJ2-3; TRBD2 is a possible D gene (6 bases). V dropped 4 bases and J dropped 4 bases, with 25 bases sitting between them. The CDR3 length is 18 residues. Per the germline V gene, CDR1 is SGHRS and CDR2 is YFSETQ. The CDR3 bases are TGCGCCAGCAGCCTGGCACCGGGACTCCACCCGGACCCAGATACGCAGTATTTT. Translated: CASSLAPGLHPDPDTQYF.

This chain links TRBV2 with TRBJ2-1, with TRBD1 identical over 12 bases. V shed 10 bases, J shed 7 bases, and the junction held 8 bases outside the gene matches. The CDR3 has 14 residues. Germline loops: CDR1 SNHLY, CDR2 FYNNEI. CDR3 region: CAIPGQGARNEQFF. CDR3 coding DNA: TGTGCCATCCCGGGACAGGGGGCGAGGAATGAGCAGTTCTTC.

CDR3 in DNA: TGTGCCAGCAGCCCGACAGGGAGGAACTACGAGCAGTACTTC. This gives the protein CASSPTGRNYEQYF. The chain carries TRBV14 and TRBJ2-7; possibly TRBD1 for D (7 bases). Trimming stripped 4 bases from V and 3 bases from J, with 13 bases between. Germline values: CDR1 SGHDN, CDR2 FVKESK. The CDR3 has 14 amino acids.

The V gene is TRBV9, the J gene TRBJ1-2; the match to TRBD1 covers 9 bases. The CDR3 length is 15 residues. The germline V gene encodes CDR1 SGDLS and CDR2 YYNGEE. With V trimmed by 7 bases and J by 11 bases, 18 bases remained unmatched. CDR3 nucleotide sequence: TGTGCCAGCGGTTCCGGGACAGGGACCCCATCTTGGTACACCTTC. Translation gives CASGSGTGTPSWYTF.

This clone showed up just once. This sequence joins TRBV9 and TRBJ2-7; D is undetermined. V lost 0 bases and J lost 1, with 8 bases in between. The CDR3 has 14 amino acids. The germline V gene has CDR1 SGDLS and CDR2 YYNGEE. The DNA for the CDR3 is TGTGCCAGCAGCGTAGATAGTCTTTCCTACGAGCAGTACTTC. This encodes CASSVDSLSYEQYF.